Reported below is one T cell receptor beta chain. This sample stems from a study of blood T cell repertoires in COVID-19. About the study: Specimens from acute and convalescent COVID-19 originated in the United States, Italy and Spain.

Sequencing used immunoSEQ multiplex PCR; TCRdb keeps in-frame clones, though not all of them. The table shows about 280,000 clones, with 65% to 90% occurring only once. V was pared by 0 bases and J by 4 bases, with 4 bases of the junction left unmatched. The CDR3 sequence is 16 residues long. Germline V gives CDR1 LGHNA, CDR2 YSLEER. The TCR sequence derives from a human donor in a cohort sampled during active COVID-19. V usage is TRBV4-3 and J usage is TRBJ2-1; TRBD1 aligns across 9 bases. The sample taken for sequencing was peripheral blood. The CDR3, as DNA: TGCGCCAGCAGCCAAGATGACAGGGGGGGATACAATGAGCAGTTCTTC. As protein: CASSQDDRGGYNEQFF.